One and the same sample provided the 27 T cell receptor beta chains below, sequenced in a study of CD8 T cells in ankylosing spondylitis. TCRdb redid the calling of the 5' RACE reads with MiXCR, one entry per CDR3 protein. The table shows roughly 250,000 distinct CDR3 sequences, with approximately 9% occurring only once. The sequenced material came from blood, either unsorted or a sorted T cell fraction (not recorded which). Receptors originate from a male donor with ankylosing spondylitis or in good health (not recorded which).

This clonotype occurred many times. The chain uses TRBV29-1 and TRBJ1-5, with TRBD1 matching over 8 bases. V shed 7 bases, J shed 7 bases, and the junction held 12 bases outside the gene matches. Germline V gene sequence: CDR1 SQVTM, CDR2 ANQGSEA. The CDR3 totals 14 residues. CDR3 sequence: CSALTGTGDQPQHF. The CDR3 bases are TGCAGCGCCTTAACCGGGACAGGAGACCAGCCCCAGCATTTT.

The sample holds many counts of this clonotype. The V gene is TRBV12-3 or TRBV12-4, the J gene TRBJ1-4; no reliable D call. Trimming stripped 6 bases from V and 3 bases from J, with 14 bases between. This CDR3 has 15 amino acids. The DNA for the CDR3 is TGTGCCAGCAGAGATCGAAGTGTAGCTAATGAAAAACTGTTTTTT. This encodes CASRDRSVANEKLFF.

As for this clonotype: One end of the junction is discordant with germline, which a read error may explain. The chain uses TRBV5-1 and TRBJ1-6; D is possibly TRBD1 (5 bases). The CDR3 sequence is 14 residues long. Germline V gene sequence: CDR1 SGHRS, CDR2 YFSETQ. The CDR3 loop reads CSSSPRQGNSPLHF. In nucleotides, the CDR3 is TGCTCCAGCAGCCCCAGGCAGGGCAATTCACCCCTCCACTTT.

The sample holds many counts of this clonotype. DNA for the CDR3: TGTGCCAGCAGAGTGTTGAGGGTTGAAGCTTTCTTT. Protein sequence: CASRVLRVEAFF. This chain links TRBV6-2 or TRBV6-3 with TRBJ1-1; D not certain. The length of the CDR3 is 12 residues. Germline CDR1 is MNHEY and CDR2 is SVGEGT. The ends were cut back, 6 bases at V and 7 bases at J, with 12 bases in the middle.

Many counts were recorded for this clonotype. The chain joins TRBV20-1 to TRBJ2-3, with 8 bases fitting TRBD1. This CDR3 contains 14 residues. Germline-derived CDR1 and CDR2 are DFQATT and SNEGSKA (reference sequence). V was pared by 4 bases and J by 5 bases, with 8 bases of the junction left unmatched. This CDR3 is CSATTGTGRDTQYF. For the CDR3, the DNA is TGCAGTGCTACCACCGGGACAGGAAGAGATACGCAGTATTTT.

This clonotype has ten or more counts. The rearrangement joins TRBV4-1 to TRBJ2-3; 11 nucleotides agree with TRBD2. V dropped 1 base and J dropped 2; count of bases not matched to a gene: 2. The CDR3 is 16 residues long. Looked up from germline, CDR1 is MGHRA and CDR2 is YSYEKL. This CDR3 is CASSQASGRTTDTQYF. As DNA, the CDR3 is TGCGCCAGCAGCCAAGCTAGCGGGAGGACCACAGATACGCAGTATTTT.

This clonotype was observed many times. J is TRBJ1-5 and V is TRBV12-3 or TRBV12-4, with 7 bases aligning to TRBD1. This CDR3 comprises 15 residues. J lost 8 bases, V lost 4 bases, and 11 bases had no gene match. The CDR3, as DNA: TGTGCCAGCAGTTCCGGGACAGAACGCAGGGAGCCCCAGCATTTT. Translating gives CASSSGTERREPQHF.

This clonotype has ten or more counts. The chain combines TRBV27 with TRBJ2-1; D remains unclear. The CDR3 spans 13 residues. Germline lookup yields CDR1 MNHEY and CDR2 SMNVEV (reference sequence). V was clipped by 0 bases and J by 3 bases, with 3 bases between them. CDR3 sequence: CASSLSVYNEQFF. In nucleotides, the CDR3 is TGTGCCAGCAGTTTATCGGTCTACAATGAGCAGTTCTTC.

Ten or more counts support this clonotype. The V gene is TRBV4-2, the J gene TRBJ2-3; D may be TRBD2 (7 bases). Germline CDR1 reads LGHNA; CDR2 reads YNFKEQ. This CDR3 contains 17 residues. V lost 0 bases and J 6 bases, leaving 19 bases between the germline ends. The CDR3 spells CASSQDRPPGGRDTQYF. For the CDR3, the DNA is TGTGCCAGCAGCCAAGATCGTCCTCCGGGGGGCCGGGATACGCAGTATTTT.

This clonotype was counted ten times or more. The CDR3, as DNA: TGTGCCAGCAGTAGACAGCAGAATCAGCCCCAGCATTTT. Residues: CASSRQQNQPQHF. V usage is TRBV6-1 and J usage is TRBJ1-5, with a weak D call TRBD1 (5 bases). This CDR3 is built from 13 residues. V gave up 5 bases and J gave up 4 bases, with 9 bases separating them. CDR1 and CDR2 (germline): MNHNS, SASEGT.

This clonotype has more than one count but fewer than ten. The chain couples TRBV9 to TRBJ2-3, with 13 positions matching TRBD2. Germline CDR1 reads SGDLS; CDR2 reads YYNGEE. The CDR3 is 15 amino acids. V was clipped by 4 bases and J by 6 bases; unmatched bases: 5. The chain's CDR3 is CASSTGTSGIDTQYF. The CDR3, as DNA: TGTGCCAGCAGCACCGGGACTAGCGGGATCGATACGCAGTATTTT.

This clonotype occurred many times. The chain couples TRBV7-9 to TRBJ2-3; 12 nucleotides align to TRBD2. From germline, CDR1 is SEHNR and CDR2 FQNEAQ (reference sequence). The CDR3 sequence is 17 residues long. V shed 11 bases, J shed 1 base, and the junction held 13 bases outside the gene matches. CDR3 protein: CACIPLAGGLGTDTQYF. CDR3 in DNA: TGTGCCTGTATCCCACTAGCGGGAGGCCTGGGCACAGATACGCAGTATTTT.

The sample holds many counts of this clonotype. V gene TRBV11-1 combines with J gene TRBJ2-1; 10 bases agree with TRBD1. The germline gives CDR1 SGHAT, CDR2 FQDESV (reference sequence). The CDR3 is 16 residues long. Losses at the gene ends were 3 bases for V and 6 bases for J; bases not matched to a gene: 8. The CDR3 DNA is TGTGCCAGCAGCTTGGAGCCCTGGGACAGGGGCAATGAGCAGTTCTTC. This encodes CASSLEPWDRGNEQFF.

This clonotype occurred once. The DNA of the CDR3 is TGTGCCTGGACTCATAGGGGAAGGAGCACCGGGGAGCTGTTTTTT. This translates into CAWTHRGRSTGELFF. J is TRBJ2-2 and V is TRBV30; tentatively, D is TRBD1 (5 bases). There are 15 residues in the CDR3. The germline V gene has CDR1 GTSNPN and CDR2 SVGIG (reference sequence). V lost 4 bases, J lost 4 bases, and 16 bases lay in between.

The chain carries TRBV5-5 and TRBJ1-1; 9 positions match TRBD1. From germline, CDR1 is SGHKS and CDR2 YYEKEE (reference sequence). The V segment lost 0 bases and the J segment 0 bases; nucleotides outside the gene matches: 3. The CDR3 is made up of 16 amino acids. This CDR3 reads CASSLGQGVMNTEAFF. Here the CDR3 DNA reads TGTGCCAGCAGCTTGGGACAGGGGGTGATGAACACTGAAGCTTTCTTT.

A few counts support this clonotype. The V and J genes are TRBV9 and TRBJ2-3; tentatively, D is TRBD2 (7 bases). The V end lost 0 bases, the J end lost 3 bases, and 11 bases lay between the germline ends. Germline lookup yields CDR1 SGDLS and CDR2 YYNGEE. This CDR3 is 15 amino acids long. The CDR3 DNA reads as TGTGCCAGCAGCGTAGAGGGGGGGCTTACAGATACGCAGTATTTT. Protein sequence: CASSVEGGLTDTQYF.

This clonotype was detected many times. The CDR3 nucleotides read TGCGCCAGCAGCTTGCCCTCTAGGTCTTCGTACAATGAGCAGTTCTTC. Amino acids: CASSLPSRSSYNEQFF. The V gene is TRBV5-1, the J gene TRBJ2-1; D gene unclear. The germline V and J ends were trimmed by 1 base and 4 bases, with 15 bases remaining between them. CDR3 length: 16 amino acids. Germline V gives CDR1 SGHRS, CDR2 YFSETQ.

This clonotype was found many times. V gene TRBV15 combines with J gene TRBJ2-2, with D perhaps TRBD1 or TRBD2 (5 bases each). Germline lookup yields CDR1 LNHNV and CDR2 YYDKDF (reference sequence). This CDR3 has 15 amino acids. The germline V and J ends were trimmed by 8 bases and 3 bases, with 16 bases remaining between them. The CDR3 is CATRTSGRDTGELFF. CDR3 nucleotides: TGTGCCACCCGGACTTCGGGACGGGACACCGGGGAGCTGTTTTTT. Looking up the rest from reference TRBV15 and TRBJ2-2 gives the full variable domain: DAMVIQNPRYQVTQFGKPVTLSCSQTLNHNVMYWYQQKSSQAPKLLFHYYDKDFNNEADTPDNFQSRRPNTSFCFLDIRSPGLGDTAMYLCATRTSGRDTGELFFGEGSRLTVL.

This clonotype was found many times. The chain couples TRBV20-1 to TRBJ1-6; D might be TRBD1 (6 bases). In germline, CDR1 is DFQATT, CDR2 SNEGSKA (reference sequence). V lost 6 bases and J lost 8, with 17 bases in between. The CDR3 is made up of 14 amino acids. CDR3 coding DNA: TGCAGTGCCCTAGTGGCGGGGGCATATTCACCCCTCCACTTT. Its protein is CSALVAGAYSPLHF.

In its sample, this clonotype was seen many times. This chain uses TRBV28 with TRBJ2-7; tentative D call: TRBD2 (5 bases). From germline, CDR1 is MDHEN and CDR2 SYDVKM. Trimming pared 10 bases from V and 6 bases from J, leaving 16 bases between. The length of the CDR3 is 12 residues. CDR3 DNA sequence: TGTGCCACCATCACTTCCCGGGGCGAGCAGTACTTC. Translating it yields CATITSRGEQYF.

At least ten counts were recorded for this clonotype. The rearrangement joins TRBV10-3 to TRBJ2-5, with a possible D match to TRBD2 (5 bases). Trimming shortened V by 4 bases and J by 2 bases, and 8 bases separated the two germline ends. Germline assignment: CDR1 ENHRY and CDR2 SYGVKD. The CDR3 consists of 13 residues. CDR3 protein: CAISGENQETQYF. The DNA of the CDR3 is TGTGCCATCAGTGGGGAGAATCAAGAGACCCAGTACTTC.

This clonotype has more than one count but fewer than ten. CDR3 loop: CASSQVFERGISGANVLTF. CDR3 coding DNA: TGTGCCAGCAGCCAAGTCTTCGAGCGGGGGATCTCTGGGGCCAACGTCCTGACTTTC. This chain joins TRBV14 and TRBJ2-6, with TRBD2 matching over 8 bases. The CDR3 contains 19 residues. The trim removed 1 base at V and 0 bases at J, leaving 8 bases unmatched. Germline lookup yields CDR1 SGHDN and CDR2 FVKESK.

This clonotype was seen only a few times. V usage is TRBV20-1 and J usage is TRBJ2-1, with 14 bases aligning to TRBD2. With 5 bases clipped from V and 2 bases from J, the junction kept 5 bases outside the gene matches. The CDR3 runs 16 residues. The germline V gene encodes CDR1 DFQATT and CDR2 SNEGSKA (reference sequence). The CDR3 DNA follows: TGCAGTGCTGCCGGGACTAGCGGGAGCGCCTACAATGAGCAGTTCTTC. Protein: CSAAGTSGSAYNEQFF.

A few counts support this clonotype. This chain uses TRBV12-3 or TRBV12-4 with TRBJ2-1, with 9 bases matching TRBD1. Trimming at V came to 4 bases and at J to 7 bases, leaving 11 bases not matched to a gene. This CDR3 comprises 16 residues. Here the CDR3 DNA reads TGTGCCAGCAGTTCACCACAGGGGGCTTTTAATAATGAGCAGTTCTTC. As protein: CASSSPQGAFNNEQFF.

This clonotype was seen a few times. The V gene is TRBV24-1, the J gene TRBJ2-2, with TRBD2 identical over 8 bases. Losses at the gene ends were 1 base for V and 6 bases for J; bases not matched to a gene: 15. The CDR3 totals 19 residues. Germline V gene data show CDR1 as KGHDR and CDR2 as SFDVKD. Here the CDR3 reads CATSDLPWTDQRESGELFF. The DNA of the CDR3 is TGTGCCACCAGTGATTTACCCTGGACAGATCAGCGGGAGTCCGGGGAGCTGTTTTTT.

This clonotype was counted at least ten times. The rearrangement links TRBV20-1 to TRBJ2-1; TRBD2 aligns across 7 bases. The CDR3 is 10 amino acids. The V and J ends lost 5 bases and 14 bases, in that order; junction bases with no gene match: 6. Germline lookup yields CDR1 DFQATT and CDR2 SNEGSKA (reference sequence). The CDR3 region is CSAPSGKEFF. The CDR3 nucleotides are TGCAGTGCTCCGAGCGGGAAGGAGTTCTTC.

This clonotype was detected ten times or more. The chain uses TRBV3-1 and TRBJ2-7; a weak D match, TRBD1 (6 bases). There are 15 residues in the CDR3. CDR1 and CDR2 from the germline V gene are LGHDT and YNNKEL (reference sequence). The V and J ends lost 5 bases and 0 bases respectively, with 14 bases between them. CDR3 nucleotide sequence: TGTGCCAGCAGCTGTACCAGGGGATACTCCTACGAGCAGTACTTC. This translates into CASSCTRGYSYEQYF.